The clone carrying this T cell receptor beta chain was detected a few times. Measured with immunoSEQ multiplex PCR; TCRdb has only the in-frame clones, and not every one. This table has some 700,000 clones, 70% to 90% appearing once. The data were obtained in a study of blood T cell repertoires in COVID-19. Whole-study context: Donors in the United States, Italy and Spain gave samples during acute or convalescent COVID-19. PBMCs, B-cell-depleted T cells, or T cells provided the cDNA or gDNA that made up the material.

V lost 6 bases and J 6 bases, leaving 12 bases between the germline ends. This CDR3 region has 13 residues. Sequenced material: peripheral blood. This TCR derives from a woman under 30 with acute or convalescent COVID-19. The chain has TRBV12-3 or TRBV12-4 and TRBJ1-5; no definite D call. The CDR3 reads CASSPTLIQPQHF. CDR3 in DNA: TGTGCCAGCAGCCCCACTCTAATTCAGCCCCAGCATTTT.